This T cell receptor beta chain was observed in a study of STAT3 mutations in large granular lymphocyte leukemia. Clones were read by immunoSEQ multiplex PCR, and TCRdb kept only the in-frame ones, dropping some. The data hold approximately 42,000 clones, with 80% to 85% observed a single time. To note about this clone: Antigen unknown.

Study-wide results and limits: Samples missed the first appearance of the clone. Variable sampling intervals and differing treatment regimens complicated linking therapy response to TCR clonal burden changes. Every T-cell large granular lymphocyte leukemia patient had at least one immunodominant TCR beta clonotype.

The CDR3 sequence is 15 residues long. The V gene's germline CDR1 is LNHDA and CDR2 SQIVND (reference sequence). V lost 3 bases and J lost 4; bases outside the gene matches: 6. This receptor was taken from a human donor with T large granular lymphocyte leukemia. Some clones in this sample may be carry-over from other donors' samples. The chain has TRBV19 and TRBJ1-5; 7 bases agree with TRBD1. Sequencing used PBMCs. The CDR3 loop is CASSITNRGNQPQHF. CDR3 DNA sequence: TGTGCCAGTAGTATCACCAACAGGGGAAATCAGCCCCAGCATTTT.